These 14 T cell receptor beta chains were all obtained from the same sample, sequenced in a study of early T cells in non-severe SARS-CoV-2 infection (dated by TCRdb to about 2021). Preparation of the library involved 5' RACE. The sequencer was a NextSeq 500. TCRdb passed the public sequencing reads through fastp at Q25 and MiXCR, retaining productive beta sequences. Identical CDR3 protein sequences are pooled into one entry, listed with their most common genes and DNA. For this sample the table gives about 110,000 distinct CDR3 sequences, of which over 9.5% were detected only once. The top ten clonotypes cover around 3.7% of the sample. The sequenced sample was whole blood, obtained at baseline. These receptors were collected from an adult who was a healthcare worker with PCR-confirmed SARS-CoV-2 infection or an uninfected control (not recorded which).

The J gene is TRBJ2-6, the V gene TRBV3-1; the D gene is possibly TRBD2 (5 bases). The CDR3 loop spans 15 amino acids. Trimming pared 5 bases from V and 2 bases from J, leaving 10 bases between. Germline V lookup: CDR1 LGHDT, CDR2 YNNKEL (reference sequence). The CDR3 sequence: CASSTRGTGANVLTF. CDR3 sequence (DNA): TGTGCCAGCAGCACTCGGGGTACTGGGGCCAACGTCCTGACTTTC. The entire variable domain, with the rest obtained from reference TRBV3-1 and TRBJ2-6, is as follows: DTAVSQTPKYLVTQMGNDKSIKCEQNLGHDTMYWYKQDSKKFLKIMFSYNNKELIINETVPNRFSPKSPDKAHLNLHINSLELGDSAVYFCASSTRGTGANVLTFGAGSRLTVL.

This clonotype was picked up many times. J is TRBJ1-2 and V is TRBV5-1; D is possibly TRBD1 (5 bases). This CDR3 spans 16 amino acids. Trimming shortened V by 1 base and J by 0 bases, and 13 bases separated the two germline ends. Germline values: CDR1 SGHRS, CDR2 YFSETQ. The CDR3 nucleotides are TGCGCCAGCAGCTTGAGTTGGGACGGAGCTAACTATGGCTACACCTTC. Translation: CASSLSWDGANYGYTF.

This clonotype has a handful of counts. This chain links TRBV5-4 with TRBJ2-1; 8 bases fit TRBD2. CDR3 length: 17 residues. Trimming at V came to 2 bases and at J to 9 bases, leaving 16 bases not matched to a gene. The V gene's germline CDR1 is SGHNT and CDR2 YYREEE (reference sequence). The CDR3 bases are TGTGCCAGCAGCTTTACACCCGGGACTAGAATTGATTCTGAGCAGTTCTTC. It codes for CASSFTPGTRIDSEQFF.

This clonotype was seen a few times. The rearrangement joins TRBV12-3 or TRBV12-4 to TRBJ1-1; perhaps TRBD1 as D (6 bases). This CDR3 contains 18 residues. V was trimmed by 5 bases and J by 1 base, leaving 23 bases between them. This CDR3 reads CASSPGRGQGKRNTEAFF. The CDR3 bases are TGTGCCAGCAGTCCGGGGAGAGGGCAGGGGAAGAGGAACACTGAAGCTTTCTTT.

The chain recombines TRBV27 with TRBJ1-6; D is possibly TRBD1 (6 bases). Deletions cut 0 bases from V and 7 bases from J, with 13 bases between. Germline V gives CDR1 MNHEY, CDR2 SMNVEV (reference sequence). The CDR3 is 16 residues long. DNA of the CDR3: TGTGCCAGCAGTTTATCCCCGCAGGGGCTAAATTCACCCCTCCACTTT. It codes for CASSLSPQGLNSPLHF.

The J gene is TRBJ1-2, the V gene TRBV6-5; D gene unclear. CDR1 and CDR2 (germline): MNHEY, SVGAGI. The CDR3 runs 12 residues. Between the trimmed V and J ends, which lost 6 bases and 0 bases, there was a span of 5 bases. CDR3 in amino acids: CASSRANYGYTF. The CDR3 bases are TGTGCCAGCAGCCGGGCTAACTATGGCTACACCTTC.

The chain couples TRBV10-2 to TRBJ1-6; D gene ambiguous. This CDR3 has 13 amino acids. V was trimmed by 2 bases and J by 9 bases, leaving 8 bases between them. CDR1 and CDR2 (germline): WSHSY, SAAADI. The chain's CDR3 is CASSEGWGSPLHF. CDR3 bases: TGCGCCAGCAGTGAGGGGTGGGGTTCACCCCTCCACTTT.

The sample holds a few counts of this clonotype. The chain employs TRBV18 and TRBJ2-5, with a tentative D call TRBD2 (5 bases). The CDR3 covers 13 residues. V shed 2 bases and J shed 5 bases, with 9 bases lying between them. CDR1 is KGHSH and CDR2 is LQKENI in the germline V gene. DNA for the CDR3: TGTGCCAGCTCACCAAGTAGCGACGAGACCCAGTACTTC. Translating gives CASSPSSDETQYF. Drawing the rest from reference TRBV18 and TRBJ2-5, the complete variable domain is NAGVMQNPRHLVRRRGQEARLRCSPMKGHSHVYWYRQLPEEGLKFMVYLQKENIIDESGMPKERFSAEFPKEGPSILRIQQVVRGDSAAYFCASSPSSDETQYFGPGTRLLVL.

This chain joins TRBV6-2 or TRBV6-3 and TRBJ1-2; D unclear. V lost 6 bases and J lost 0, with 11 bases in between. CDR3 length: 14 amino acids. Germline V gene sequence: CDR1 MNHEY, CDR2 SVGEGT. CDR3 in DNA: TGTGCCAGCAGCGAATCACTTACTAACTATGGCTACACCTTC. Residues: CASSESLTNYGYTF.

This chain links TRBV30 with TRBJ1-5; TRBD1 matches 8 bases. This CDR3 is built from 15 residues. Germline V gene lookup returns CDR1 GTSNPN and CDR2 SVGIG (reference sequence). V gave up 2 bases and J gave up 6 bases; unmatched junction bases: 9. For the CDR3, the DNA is TGTGCCTGGAGTCCTACGGGAACAGGGGGTCAGCCCCAGCATTTT. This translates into CAWSPTGTGGQPQHF. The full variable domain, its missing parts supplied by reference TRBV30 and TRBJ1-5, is SQTIHQWPATLVQPVGSPLSLECTVEGTSNPNLYWYRQAAGRGLQLLFYSVGIGQISSEVPQNLSASRPQDRQFILSSKKLLLSDSGFYLCAWSPTGTGGQPQHFGDGTRLSIL.

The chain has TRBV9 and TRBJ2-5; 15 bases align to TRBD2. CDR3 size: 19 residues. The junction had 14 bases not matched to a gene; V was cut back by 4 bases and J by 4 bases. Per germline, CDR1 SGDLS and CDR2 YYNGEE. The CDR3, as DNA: TGTGCCAGCAGCTCCCGGACTAGCGGGGGGGCTCTAAGAAGAGAGACCCAGTACTTC. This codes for CASSSRTSGGALRRETQYF.

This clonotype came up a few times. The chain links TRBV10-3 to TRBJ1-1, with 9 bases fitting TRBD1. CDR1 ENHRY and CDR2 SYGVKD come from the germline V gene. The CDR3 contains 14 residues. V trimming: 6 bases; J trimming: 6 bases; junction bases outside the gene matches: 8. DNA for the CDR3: TGTGCCATCAGAGGGACAGGGCATCCAGCTGAAGCTTTCTTT. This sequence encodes CAIRGTGHPAEAFF.

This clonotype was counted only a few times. The chain's CDR3 is CASSQELGQGYSGANVLTF. In DNA, the CDR3 is TGTGCCAGCAGCCAAGAATTGGGACAGGGTTACTCTGGGGCCAACGTCCTGACTTTC. The chain employs TRBV3-1 and TRBJ2-6, with 9 bases lining up with TRBD1. J gave up 0 bases and V 0 bases, and 6 bases lay outside the gene matches. The CDR3 covers 19 residues. From germline, CDR1 is LGHDT and CDR2 YNNKEL (reference sequence).

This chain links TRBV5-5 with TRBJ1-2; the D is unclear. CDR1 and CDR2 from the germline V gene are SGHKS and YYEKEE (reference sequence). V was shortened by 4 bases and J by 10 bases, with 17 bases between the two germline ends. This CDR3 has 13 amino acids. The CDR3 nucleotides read TGTGCCAGCAGCCCCGGACTGATTCGGGACTACACCTTC. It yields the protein CASSPGLIRDYTF. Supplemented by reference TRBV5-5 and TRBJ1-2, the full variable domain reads DAGVTQSPTHLIKTRGQQVTLRCSPISGHKSVSWYQQVLGQGPQFIFQYYEKEERGRGNFPDRFSARQFPNYSSELNVNALLLGDSALYLCASSPGLIRDYTFGSGTRLTVV.